These 7 T cell receptor beta chains originate from one sample sequenced in a study of prognosis after radiotherapy for stage I lung cancer. Starting from genomic DNA, TCR beta CDR3 was amplified through two-round multiplex PCR. Round-one PCR had primers specific to each TRBV and TRBJ gene. One entry per CDR3 protein, called by TCRdb with MiXCR from the multiplex PCR reads. Of roughly 30,000 distinct CDR3 sequences listed, around 30% are singletons. The sample was PBMCs, taken before or after stereotactic body radiation therapy (not recorded which). These receptors were collected from a donor aged 50 or older with non-small cell lung cancer.

This clonotype has a count of ten or more. This chain connects TRBV2 to TRBJ2-1; D is unclear. This CDR3 spans 14 amino acids. Per the germline V gene, CDR1 is SNHLY and CDR2 is FYNNEI. Trimming took 4 bases from V and 6 from J, leaving 13 bases between them. CDR3 nucleotide sequence: TGTGCCAGCAGTGCGGGTAAAGGGCTCAATGAGCAGTTCTTC. Translated, it gives CASSAGKGLNEQFF.

This clonotype showed up many times. V is TRBV19 and J is TRBJ1-2, with 11 bases fitting TRBD1. In germline, CDR1 is LNHDA, CDR2 SQIVND (reference sequence). With V trimmed by 6 bases and J by 6 bases, 12 bases remained unmatched. This CDR3 is 16 amino acids long. CDR3 DNA sequence: TGTGCCAGTAGCAGCCCGGGACAGGGGGTCTTTAATGGCTACACCTTC. This codes for CASSSPGQGVFNGYTF.

This clonotype was observed many times. J is TRBJ2-1 and V is TRBV19, with 7 bases aligning to TRBD1. CDR1 and CDR2 from the germline V gene are LNHDA and SQIVND (reference sequence). The CDR3 is 13 amino acids. Unmatched junction bases numbered 9, after V lost 9 bases and J lost 7 bases. CDR3 in amino acids: CASAGTALNEQFF. The CDR3 region has the DNA TGTGCCAGCGCCGGGACAGCATTAAATGAGCAGTTCTTC.

This clonotype was counted many times. The V call is TRBV20-1, the J call TRBJ2-2, with D perhaps being TRBD1 or TRBD2 (5 bases each). This CDR3 is 14 amino acids long. Germline CDR1 reads DFQATT; CDR2 reads SNEGSKA (reference sequence). With 3 bases removed from V and 4 bases from J, the gap between germline ends came to 12 bases. The DNA for the CDR3 is TGCAGTGCTAGGGGGGTTCGGAGCACCGGGGAGCTGTTTTTT. It translates to CSARGVRSTGELFF.

This rearrangement joins TRBV9 to TRBJ1-1; the D is unclear. V lost 3 bases to trimming and J lost 3 bases, with 15 bases between them. The CDR3 length is 15 residues. Germline V gene lookup returns CDR1 SGDLS and CDR2 YYNGEE. CDR3 sequence (DNA): TGTGCCAGCAGCGCCCAGAGCCAAGGGTACACTGAAGCTTTCTTT. This gives the protein CASSAQSQGYTEAFF. Together with reference TRBV9 and TRBJ1-1, the CDR3 gives the full variable domain: DSGVTQTPKHLITATGQRVTLRCSPRSGDLSVYWYQQSLDQGLQFLIQYYNGEERAKGNILERFSAQQFPDLHSELNLSSLELGDSALYFCASSAQSQGYTEAFFGQGTRLTVV.

The CDR3 sequence is CASSPTTGDYGYTF. The CDR3 DNA is TGCGCCAGCAGCCCCACGACAGGGGACTATGGCTACACCTTC. The V and J genes are TRBV5-1 and TRBJ1-2; 8 positions match TRBD1. The germline V gene has CDR1 SGHRS and CDR2 YFSETQ. The CDR3 sequence is 14 residues long. The V segment lost 4 bases and the J segment 3 bases; nucleotides outside the gene matches: 5.

As regards this clonotype: The germline gene is not matched at one end of the junction; a read error may be the cause. The chain recombines TRBV9 with TRBJ2-2; perhaps TRBD1 as D (5 bases). The CDR3 sequence is 14 residues long. CDR1 and CDR2 from the germline V gene are SGDLS and YYNGEE. CDR3 sequence reads: CACSPWGLTGELFF. CDR3 nucleotides: TGTGCCTGCAGCCCTTGGGGCCTTACCGGGGAGCTGTTTTTT.